The clone carrying this TCR beta chain was counted many times. The record originates from a study of early T cells in non-severe SARS-CoV-2 infection. Molecules of cDNA were individually given unique molecular identifiers that were attached to them. TCRdb analysed the 5' RACE reads with MiXCR anew, one entry per CDR3 protein. The data contain over 35,000 distinct CDR3 sequences, 5% to 6.5% of them seen just once; the ten biggest clones take up around 8%. This CDR3 is built from 13 residues. V lost 0 bases and J lost 11, with 13 bases in between. Germline assignment: CDR1 SGHAT and CDR2 FQNNGV. The clonotype comes from an adult who was a healthcare worker with PCR-confirmed SARS-CoV-2 infection or an uninfected control (not recorded which). The input for sequencing was whole blood, taken at baseline. This chain connects TRBV11-2 to TRBJ1-1, with D possibly matching TRBD1 (6 bases). CDR3 bases: TGTGCCAGCAGCTTAGATCTAACAGGGAGGGCTTTCTTT. Encoded protein: CASSLDLTGRAFF.